A single sample gave rise to the 21 T cell receptor beta chains below, sequenced in a study of cytomegalovirus exposure and HLA in healthy donors. The PCR used 60 Vbeta and 13 Jbeta primers. Measured with immunoSEQ multiplex PCR; TCRdb has only the in-frame clones, and not every one. This sample yields 100,000 to 150,000 clones, of which around 77% are seen a single time; 4.5% to 5.5% belongs to the top ten. The sample consisted of PBMCs. The receptors stem from a man between 25 and 39 years old in good health and CMV-seronegative.

This sequence joins TRBV6-1 and TRBJ2-7, with TRBD2 matching 9 bases. Unmatched junction bases numbered 7, after V lost 8 bases and J lost 11 bases. Germline CDR1 reads MNHNS; CDR2 reads SASEGT. The length of the CDR3 is 11 residues. The CDR3 region has the DNA TGTGCCAGCGGCGGGGGGGTCCTCAAGTACTTC. As protein: CASGGGVLKYF.

This chain joins TRBV7-2 and TRBJ2-5; D might be TRBD1 (5 bases). Trimming took off 5 bases at V and 5 bases at J, with 12 bases between the two ends. The CDR3 totals 13 residues. The germline CDR1 and CDR2 sequences are SGHTA and FQGNSA. This CDR3 is CASSTRRVETQYF. The CDR3 coding sequence is TGTGCCAGCAGCACCCGCAGGGTCGAGACCCAGTACTTC. The whole variable domain, filled in from reference TRBV7-2 and TRBJ2-5, reads GAGVSQSPSNKVTEKGKDVELRCDPISGHTALYWYRQSLGQGLEFLIYFQGNSAPDKSGLPSDRFSAERTGGSVSTLTIQRTQQEDSAVYLCASSTRRVETQYFGPGTRLLVL.

The genes are TRBV28 and TRBJ2-7, with 9 positions matching TRBD2. V dropped 6 bases and J dropped 5; count of bases not matched to a gene: 8. There are 14 residues in the CDR3. Germline values: CDR1 MDHEN, CDR2 SYDVKM. CDR3 in DNA: TGTGCCAGCAGCCTATTAGCGGGAGACCACGAGCAGTACTTC. Protein product: CASSLLAGDHEQYF.

V usage is TRBV5-1 and J usage is TRBJ1-2; 9 bases align to TRBD1. Looked up from germline, CDR1 is SGHRS and CDR2 is YFSETQ. The V gene end was trimmed by 6 bases and the J gene end by 1 base; junction bases not matched to a gene: 4. This CDR3 spans 14 amino acids. CDR3 DNA sequence: TGCGCCAGCACCCCGACAGGGGGTAACTATGGCTACACCTTC. Its protein is CASTPTGGNYGYTF.

The chain is built from TRBV11-2 and TRBJ2-1; D call uncertain. Germline V CDR1 and CDR2: SGHAT, FQNNGV. The V end lost 3 bases, the J end lost 0 bases, and 3 bases lay between the germline ends. This CDR3 comprises 13 residues. This chain's CDR3 is CASSFNSYNEQFF. Here the CDR3 DNA reads TGTGCCAGCAGCTTCAACTCCTACAATGAGCAGTTCTTC.

This clone showed up just a few times. The chain links TRBV7-2 to TRBJ1-4; a possible D gene is TRBD1 (6 bases). Germline-derived CDR1 and CDR2 are SGHTA and FQGNSA. Trimming stripped 6 bases from V and 5 bases from J, with 16 bases between. This CDR3 region has 15 residues. The CDR3 region is CASSFRGGENEKLFF. Here the CDR3 DNA reads TGTGCCAGCAGTTTCCGCGGGGGCGAGAATGAAAAACTGTTTTTT.

The chain joins TRBV7-2 to TRBJ2-1, with a tentative D call TRBD2 (6 bases). Germline V gene sequence: CDR1 SGHTA, CDR2 FQGNSA. The CDR3 spans 14 residues. Trimming left V 7 bases short and J 3 bases short, with 13 bases between. CDR3 coding DNA: TGTGCCAGCACCAACCGGGGGAGCTACAATGAGCAGTTCTTC. This encodes CASTNRGSYNEQFF.

V usage is TRBV7-2 and J usage is TRBJ2-7, with D maybe TRBD1 (6 bases). The CDR3 has 15 residues. Deletions cut 2 bases from V and 4 bases from J, with 15 bases between. Germline V CDR1 and CDR2: SGHTA, FQGNSA. The CDR3 here is CASSLIVAGEYEQYF. The CDR3 nucleotides are TGTGCCAGCAGCTTAATTGTGGCAGGGGAGTACGAGCAGTACTTC.

V and J are TRBV29-1 and TRBJ2-3, with TRBD2 identical over 7 bases. The V gene end was trimmed by 4 bases and the J gene end by 4 bases; junction bases not matched to a gene: 8. This CDR3 is built from 14 residues. The germline CDR1 and CDR2 sequences are SQVTM and ANQGSEA. The CDR3 sequence is CSVGAPGGPDTQYF. The CDR3 DNA reads TGCAGCGTTGGGGCTCCGGGGGGTCCAGATACGCAGTATTTT.

In DNA form, the CDR3 reads TGTGCCAGCAGCCCTGGGACTAGCGGGAGGGTCATGGGGGCCAAAAACATTCAGTACTTC. Translating gives CASSPGTSGRVMGAKNIQYF. The chain has TRBV7-8 and TRBJ2-4; TRBD2 matches 16 bases. Germline V CDR1 and CDR2: SGHVS, FQNEAQ. V lost 5 bases to trimming and J lost 1 base; unmatched junction nucleotides: 11. This CDR3 spans 20 amino acids.

CDR3 amino acids: CASSDGTVRTDTQYF. For the CDR3, the DNA is TGTGCCAGCAGCGACGGGACAGTCCGCACAGATACGCAGTATTTT. The chain combines TRBV9 with TRBJ2-3; TRBD1 aligns across 7 bases. The germline V gene has CDR1 SGDLS and CDR2 YYNGEE. The trim removed 3 bases at V and 1 base at J, leaving 5 bases unmatched. The CDR3 is made up of 15 amino acids.

The genes are TRBV7-2 and TRBJ1-5; D unclear. The CDR3 has 13 amino acids. Trimming removed 3 bases from V and 5 bases from J, with 8 bases in between. Germline V lookup: CDR1 SGHTA, CDR2 FQGNSA. The CDR3 DNA reads as TGTGCCAGCAGCTTGCGCCGGGATCAGCCCCAGCATTTT. Encoded protein: CASSLRRDQPQHF.

This chain connects TRBV18 to TRBJ1-6, with 10 bases aligning to TRBD1. This CDR3 spans 14 amino acids. Germline CDR1 KGHSH, CDR2 LQKENI. J lost 10 bases, V lost 4 bases, and 4 bases had no gene match. CDR3 DNA: TGTGCCAGCTCACTGGGACAGGGGAAATCACCCCTCCACTTT. Its protein product is CASSLGQGKSPLHF.

The V gene is TRBV5-1, the J gene TRBJ1-1; weak D call: TRBD1 (5 bases). The CDR3 loop spans 15 amino acids. V was trimmed by 0 bases and J by 1 base, leaving 10 bases between them. Germline V gene lookup returns CDR1 SGHRS and CDR2 YFSETQ. The CDR3 protein is CASSLEGLPNTEAFF. The DNA of the CDR3 is TGCGCCAGCAGCTTGGAGGGGCTCCCGAACACTGAAGCTTTCTTT.

The CDR3 here is CATQQGFGGTQYF. The CDR3 coding sequence is TGTGCCACACAACAGGGTTTCGGAGGGACCCAGTACTTC. The chain employs TRBV2 and TRBJ2-5; a weak D match, TRBD1 (6 bases). The CDR3 is made up of 13 amino acids. The V end lost 10 bases, the J end lost 7 bases, and 19 bases lay between the germline ends. CDR1 SNHLY and CDR2 FYNNEI come from the germline V gene.

The chain uses TRBV5-1 and TRBJ2-7, with D possibly being TRBD2 (6 bases). V lost 4 bases to trimming and J lost 0 bases, with 11 bases between them. CDR3 size: 14 residues. Germline loops: CDR1 SGHRS, CDR2 YFSETQ. The CDR3 DNA reads TGCGCCAGCAGCCCGGACTATCCCTCCTACGAGCAGTACTTC. Translating it yields CASSPDYPSYEQYF.

This rearrangement joins TRBV29-1 to TRBJ2-5, with D perhaps matching TRBD2 (6 bases). Germline V gene lookup returns CDR1 SQVTM and CDR2 ANQGSEA. V lost 1 base to trimming and J lost 5 bases, with 8 bases between them. The CDR3 runs to 12 residues. CDR3 DNA: TGCAGCGTTGAAGGTGGGGGGGAGACCCAGTACTTC. Translating it yields CSVEGGGETQYF.

In this sample, this clone turned up once. J is TRBJ2-1 and V is TRBV6-5; perhaps TRBD1 as D (6 bases). Germline V CDR1 and CDR2: MNHEY, SVGAGI. This CDR3 region has 13 residues. V lost 6 bases, J lost 7 bases, and 13 bases lay in between. The CDR3 sequence is CASSLGGRNEQFF. The CDR3 coding sequence is TGTGCCAGCAGCCTAGGGGGTCGGAATGAGCAGTTCTTC.

The rearrangement links TRBV30 to TRBJ1-1; 8 bases are a match to TRBD1. The CDR3 contains 15 residues. Germline CDR1 reads GTSNPN; CDR2 reads SVGIG (reference sequence). V lost 5 bases and J lost 6; bases outside the gene matches: 14. DNA of the CDR3: TGTGCCTGGCTTATCAGGGGGCTCCCTATGGCTGAAGCTTTCTTT. Translated, it gives CAWLIRGLPMAEAFF.

The chain links TRBV7-8 to TRBJ2-5, with a tentative D call TRBD1 (7 bases). This CDR3 region has 14 residues. Germline assignment: CDR1 SGHVS and CDR2 FQNEAQ. Trimming pared 1 base from V and 5 bases from J, leaving 11 bases between. CDR3: CASSLGPGGETQYF. In DNA form, the CDR3 reads TGTGCCAGCAGCTTAGGGCCAGGGGGGGAGACCCAGTACTTC.

This chain links TRBV6-6 with TRBJ2-7; TRBD1 agrees at 7 bases. Germline lookup yields CDR1 MNHNY and CDR2 SVGAGI (reference sequence). The CDR3 has 12 residues. The trim removed 10 bases at V and 3 bases at J, leaving 6 bases unmatched. CDR3 residues: CATRDRRYEQYF. CDR3 coding DNA: TGTGCCACCCGGGACAGACGCTACGAGCAGTACTTC.